The entry below describes one T cell receptor beta chain. Antigen: not known. The sample is drawn from a study of long-term antiretroviral therapy in people with HIV. Study findings and constraints: Pre-ART expanded clones dominated the repertoire at every time point. Diversity went up after ART and still fell short of transplant donor controls.

The authors ran the immunoSEQ assay, v3.0, at survey level. The protocol was immunoSEQ multiplex PCR, while the TCRdb copy is restricted to in-frame clones and leaves out a portion. The sample carries roughly 28,000 clones, 90% to 95% recorded once. Every specimen provided 1-10 million cryopreserved PBMC before DNA extraction took place. CDR1 is SGDLS, CDR2 YYNGEE, per germline. Trimming stripped 3 bases from V and 1 base from J, with 16 bases between. The CDR3 runs 16 residues. The rearrangement uses TRBV9 and TRBJ2-5, with a tentative D call TRBD2 (5 bases). This TCR derives from a man younger than 40 with HIV. The sample consisted of unsorted PBMCs, taken 6 to 6.5 years after starting antiretroviral therapy. CDR3 coding DNA: TGTGCCAGCAGCGACACGGGTAGCGACCTCCAAGAGACCCAGTACTTC. The encoded protein is CASSDTGSDLQETQYF. The whole variable domain, filled in from reference TRBV9 and TRBJ2-5, reads DSGVTQTPKHLITATGQRVTLRCSPRSGDLSVYWYQQSLDQGLQFLIQYYNGEERAKGNILERFSAQQFPDLHSELNLSSLELGDSALYFCASSDTGSDLQETQYFGPGTRLLVL.